The sequence of this T cell receptor beta chain was determined in a study of cytomegalovirus exposure and HLA in healthy donors. Whole-study results and caveats: A cluster of highly shared sequence variants was likely a sequencing artifact. The listing of fewer than 200 TCR beta chains classed them as cytomegalovirus-associated.

Though probably carrying unrecorded immune exposures, donors were nominally healthy at sampling. A multiplex PCR was run with 60 Vbeta primers and 13 Jbeta primers. Libraries were prepared by immunoSEQ multiplex PCR; TCRdb keeps only in-frame clonotypes and omits some of them. Among 160,000 or so clones listed, 70% to 90% were seen once. The length of the CDR3 is 14 residues. The germline gives CDR1 SGHRS, CDR2 YFSETQ. V was clipped by 4 bases and J by 6 bases; unmatched bases: 7. For this clone: Its antigen remains unidentified.

The chain couples TRBV5-1 to TRBJ2-7; 10 nucleotides match TRBD2. This TCR was sampled from a woman under 40 in good health and CMV-seronegative. The sequencing sample was made of PBMCs. The CDR3 here is CASSIGTSASEQYF. The CDR3 DNA reads TGCGCCAGCAGCATCGGGACTAGCGCGAGCGAGCAGTACTTC. The complete variable domain, with remaining parts taken from reference TRBV5-1 and TRBJ2-7, reads KAGVTQTPRYLIKTRGQQVTLSCSPISGHRSVSWYQQTPGQGLQFLFEYFSETQRNKGNFPGRFSGRQFSNSRSEMNVSTLELGDSALYLCASSIGTSASEQYFGPGTRLTVT.